Included here is one T cell receptor beta chain sequence, with context. Antigen unknown. This entry comes from a study of somatic mutations in cytotoxic T cells in rheumatoid arthritis. Trimming cost V 6 bases and J 4 bases; bases outside gene matches: 14. CDR1 and CDR2 (germline): MDHEN, SYDVKM. The CDR3 is made up of 16 amino acids. General observations from the study: More than 20% of CD8+ cells belonged to the largest clone in 8 of 65 patients.

Repertoires were generated with immunoSEQ multiplex PCR, while TCRdb's copy carries only in-frame clones and drops some. The table lists roughly 10,000 clones, approximately 80% of them singletons. The specimen sequenced was CD8+ T cells sorted from blood. The TCR was taken from an adult with rheumatoid arthritis. J is TRBJ1-2 and V is TRBV28, with 7 bases that match TRBD1. CDR3 sequence reads: CASSLGTVFFLYGYTF. CDR3 in DNA: TGTGCCAGCAGCCTCGGGACAGTTTTTTTTCTCTATGGCTACACCTTC.